What follows are 6 T cell receptor beta chains derived from one specimen sequenced in a study of blood T cell repertoires in COVID-19. Here immunoSEQ multiplex PCR was the method, and the copy in TCRdb shows in-frame clones only, minus some. This sample has approximately 80,000 clones, with 81% found just once. The material sequenced was peripheral blood. Receptors were obtained from a man older than 75 with acute or convalescent COVID-19.

This clone appeared a single time. The chain uses TRBV15 and TRBJ2-7, with D maybe TRBD1 (5 bases). Deletions cut 0 bases from V and 0 bases from J, with 12 bases between. The germline V gene has CDR1 LNHNV and CDR2 YYDKDF (reference sequence). This CDR3 contains 16 residues. CDR3 sequence (DNA): TGTGCCACCAGCAGAGATCGCGGACAAACCTCCTACGAGCAGTACTTC. Encoded protein: CATSRDRGQTSYEQYF.

The rearrangement uses TRBV18 and TRBJ2-7; D might be TRBD2 (6 bases). Trimming took off 1 base at V and 2 bases at J, with 9 bases between the two ends. The CDR3 runs to 14 residues. Germline V gives CDR1 KGHSH, CDR2 LQKENI. CDR3: CASSPRRTTYEQYF. The DNA for the CDR3 is TGTGCCAGCTCACCACGGCGGACTACCTACGAGCAGTACTTC.

The chain uses TRBV2 and TRBJ1-6; D might be TRBD1 (5 bases). The CDR3 loop spans 14 amino acids. V was clipped by 3 bases and J by 10 bases, with 13 bases between them. Germline-derived CDR1 and CDR2 are SNHLY and FYNNEI. This chain's CDR3 is CASSDRTSRSPLHF. CDR3 bases: TGTGCCAGCAGTGATAGGACAAGTAGATCACCCCTCCACTTT.

The rearrangement uses TRBV7-9 and TRBJ1-4; no reliable D call. Trimming shortened V by 6 bases and J by 8 bases, and 10 bases separated the two germline ends. The CDR3 sequence is 12 residues long. Germline CDR1 is SEHNR and CDR2 is FQNEAQ (reference sequence). CDR3 in DNA: TGTGCCAGCAGGCGAGGGAACGAAAAACTGTTTTTT. Its protein product is CASRRGNEKLFF.

The chain has TRBV19 and TRBJ1-1, with D perhaps TRBD1 (5 bases). The CDR3 is 15 amino acids. V lost 5 bases and J lost 1, with 14 bases in between. Germline assignment: CDR1 LNHDA and CDR2 SQIVND (reference sequence). DNA of the CDR3: TGTGCCAGTAGTCTCCAGGGCCAACAGAACACTGAAGCTTTCTTT. This sequence encodes CASSLQGQQNTEAFF.

The rearrangement links TRBV2 to TRBJ1-5, with 10 bases identical to TRBD1. V lost 3 bases to trimming and J lost 4 bases; unmatched junction nucleotides: 0. The CDR3 contains 14 residues. Germline assignment: CDR1 SNHLY and CDR2 FYNNEI. The CDR3 is CASSEDRGNQPQHF. The CDR3 nucleotides read TGTGCCAGCAGTGAGGACAGGGGGAATCAGCCCCAGCATTTT.